A selection of T cell receptor beta chains follows, all from one sample in a study of neurological immune-mediated disorders. TCRdb used MiXCR to reprocess the 5' RACE reads, holding one entry per CDR3 protein. Of about 44,000 distinct CDR3 sequences listed, about 6% are singletons. What was sequenced was CD4+ T cells from blood. These receptors were taken from a middle-aged woman in good health. CDR3s include the opening cysteine and the closing phenylalanine or tryptophan. A D gene is named only where the DNA matches it firmly. Only part of the rows carry a size: once, few, many, or a class if the clone is expanded.

length	size	D	V	J	DNA	CDR3
16	NA	NA	TRBV5-1	TRBJ2-5	TGCGCCAGCAGCTTGGATACCGGGACCCGAGGAGAGACCCAGTACTTC	CASSLDTGTRGETQYF
14	many	NA	TRBV3-1	TRBJ2-7	TGTGCCAGCAGCCGAGAAACAGGGATCTACGAGCAGTACTTC	CASSRETGIYEQYF
15	many	TRBD1	TRBV9	TRBJ1-6	TGTGCCAGCAGCGTAGCGGGACAGTATAATTCACCCCTCCACTTT	CASSVAGQYNSPLHF
14	many	NA	TRBV5-4	TRBJ2-7	TGTGCCAGCAGCCCCAGGGACGCCTCCTACGAGCAGTACTTC	CASSPRDASYEQYF
12	many	NA	TRBV7-6	TRBJ1-4	TGTGCCAGCAGCTTACCCTATGAAAAACTGTTTTTT	CASSLPYEKLFF
16	many	TRBD2	TRBV5-1	TRBJ2-1	TGCGCCAGCAGCTTGGTTGGGCGGGGGTCCTACAATGAGCAGTTCTTC	CASSLVGRGSYNEQFF
14	many	NA	TRBV5-5	TRBJ1-5	TGTGCCAGCAGCAGGGGGTATAGCAATCAGCCCCAGCATTTT	CASSRGYSNQPQHF
15	many	NA	TRBV5-1	TRBJ2-7	TGCGCCAGCAGCTTGGTAGGTGGGGAATCCTACGAGCAGTACTTC	CASSLVGGESYEQYF
14	many	NA	TRBV20-1	TRBJ2-2	TGCAGTGCTAGAGGGAGCGGGAACACCGGGGAGCTGTTTTTT	CSARGSGNTGELFF
16	many	NA	TRBV21-1	TRBJ2-6	TGTGCCAGCAGCAAAACCCCCGCTTCTGGGGCCAACGTCCTGACTTTC	CASSKTPASGANVLTF
13	many	NA	TRBV7-2	TRBJ1-1	TGTGCCAGCAGCGAAAGACTGGGGAGTCAAGCTTTCTTT	CASSERLGSQAFF
15	many	TRBD1	TRBV28	TRBJ2-7	TGTGCCAGCAGACCAGGACAGGGGGAGAACTACGAGCAGTACTTC	CASRPGQGENYEQYF
14	many	NA	TRBV7-6	TRBJ2-7	TGTGCCAGCAGCCCGGGGCGCACCTTCGACGAGCAGTACTTC	CASSPGRTFDEQYF
15	many	TRBD2	TRBV7-2	TRBJ2-1	TGTGCCAGCAGCGGGACTAGCGGGGGTTACAATGAGCAGTTCTTC	CASSGTSGGYNEQFF
17	many	TRBD2	TRBV20-1	TRBJ2-3	TGCAGTGCTAAGCTTCCCTTCCGGGAGGGTAGCACAGATACGCAGTATTTT	CSAKLPFREGSTDTQYF
13	many	NA	TRBV9	TRBJ1-5	TGTGCCAGCAGCACAGGGATTTATCAGCCCCAGCATTTT	CASSTGIYQPQHF
13	many	TRBD1	TRBV10-3	TRBJ2-3	TGTGCCATCAGTTACCAGGGGGCAGATACGCAGTATTTT	CAISYQGADTQYF
11	many	NA	TRBV5-6	TRBJ2-7	TGTGCCAGCAGCTCTTACAGTGAGCAGTACTTC	CASSSYSEQYF
11	many	NA	TRBV25-1	TRBJ2-7	TGTGCCAGCAGTGAAAGGTACGAGCAGTACTTC	CASSERYEQYF
18	many	TRBD2	TRBV5-1	TRBJ2-5	TGCGCCAGCAGCATGCGGACTAGCGGGAGAGGGCAGCGGGAGACCCAGTACTTC	CASSMRTSGRGQRETQYF
14	NA	NA	TRBV5-5	TRBJ1-2	TGTGCCAGCAGCTTGGAAGCGGGGATATTCGGCTACACCTTC	CASSLEAGIFGYTF
18	many	TRBD1	TRBV5-1	TRBJ1-1	TGCGCCAGCAGCTTGGCCAAGATGTCGACAGGGGGCCAAACTGAAGCTTTCTTT	CASSLAKMSTGGQTEAFF
14	many	NA	TRBV5-5	TRBJ1-1	TGTGCCAGCAGCTTAGGACGCGGCTCCACTGAAGCTTTCTTT	CASSLGRGSTEAFF
14	NA	TRBD2	TRBV27	TRBJ2-1	TGTGCCAACTCGAGGGTTAGCGGGGCCAGTGAGCAGTTCTTC	CANSRVSGASEQFF
15	many	NA	TRBV6-2/TRBV6-3	TRBJ1-1	TGTGCCAGCAGTCCTTTTCCCGCCCTGAACACTGAAGCTTTCTTT	CASSPFPALNTEAFF
17	many	TRBD2	TRBV6-2/TRBV6-3	TRBJ2-1	TGTGCCAGCAGTTACTCAGGACTAGCGGGGATTTACAATGAGCAGTTCTTC	CASSYSGLAGIYNEQFF
13	many	TRBD2	TRBV29-1	TRBJ2-1	TGCAGCGCTGGGACTACCGGTTACAATGAGCAGTTCTTC	CSAGTTGYNEQFF